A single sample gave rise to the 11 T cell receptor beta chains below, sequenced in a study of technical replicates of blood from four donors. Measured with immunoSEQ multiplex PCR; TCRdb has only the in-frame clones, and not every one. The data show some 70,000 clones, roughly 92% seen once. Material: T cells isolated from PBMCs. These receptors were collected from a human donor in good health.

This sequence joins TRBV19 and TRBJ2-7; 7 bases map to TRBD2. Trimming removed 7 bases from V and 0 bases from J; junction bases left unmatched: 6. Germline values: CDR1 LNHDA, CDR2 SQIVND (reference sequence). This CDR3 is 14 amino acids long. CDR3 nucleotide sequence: TGTGCCAGTAAACGGCTAGCGGACTCCTACGAGCAGTACTTC. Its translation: CASKRLADSYEQYF.

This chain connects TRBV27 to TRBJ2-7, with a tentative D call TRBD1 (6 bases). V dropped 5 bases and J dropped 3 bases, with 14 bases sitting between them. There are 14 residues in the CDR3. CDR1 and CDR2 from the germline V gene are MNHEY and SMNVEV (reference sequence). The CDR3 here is CASSKQGRFYEQYF. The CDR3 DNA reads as TGTGCCAGCAGTAAACAGGGCCGCTTCTACGAGCAGTACTTC.

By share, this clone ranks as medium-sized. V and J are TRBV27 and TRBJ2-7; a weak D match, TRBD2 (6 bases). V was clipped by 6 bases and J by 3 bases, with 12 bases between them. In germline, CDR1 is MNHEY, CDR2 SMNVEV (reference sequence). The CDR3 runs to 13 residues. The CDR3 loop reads CASSGGDGYEQYF. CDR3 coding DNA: TGTGCCAGCAGCGGGGGAGACGGCTACGAGCAGTACTTC.

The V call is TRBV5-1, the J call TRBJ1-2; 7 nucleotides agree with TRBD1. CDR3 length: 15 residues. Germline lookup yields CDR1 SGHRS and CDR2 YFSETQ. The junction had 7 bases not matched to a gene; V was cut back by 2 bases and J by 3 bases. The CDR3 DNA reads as TGCGCCAGCAGCTTCACCAGGGGGGTGCACTATGGCTACACCTTC. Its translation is CASSFTRGVHYGYTF.

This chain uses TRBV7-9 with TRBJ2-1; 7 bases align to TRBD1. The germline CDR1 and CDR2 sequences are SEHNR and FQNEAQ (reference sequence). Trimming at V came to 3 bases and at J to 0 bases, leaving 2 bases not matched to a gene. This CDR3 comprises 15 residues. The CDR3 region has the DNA TGTGCCAGCAGCTTGTCAGGGGGCTCCTACAATGAGCAGTTCTTC. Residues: CASSLSGGSYNEQFF. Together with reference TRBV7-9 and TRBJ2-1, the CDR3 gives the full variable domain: DTGVSQNPRHKITKRGQNVTFRCDPISEHNRLYWYRQTLGQGPEFLTYFQNEAQLEKSRLLSDRFSAERPKGSFSTLEIQRTEQGDSAMYLCASSLSGGSYNEQFFGPGTRLTVL.

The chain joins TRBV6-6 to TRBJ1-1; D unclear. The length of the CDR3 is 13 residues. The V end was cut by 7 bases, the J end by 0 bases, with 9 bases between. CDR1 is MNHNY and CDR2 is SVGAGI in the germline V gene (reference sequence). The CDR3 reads CASMGRVNTEAFF. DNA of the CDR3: TGTGCCAGCATGGGCAGAGTGAACACTGAAGCTTTCTTT.

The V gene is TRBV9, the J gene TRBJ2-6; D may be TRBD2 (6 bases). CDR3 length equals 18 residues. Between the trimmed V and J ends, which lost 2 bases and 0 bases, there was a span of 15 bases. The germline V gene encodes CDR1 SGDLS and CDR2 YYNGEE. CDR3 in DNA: TGTGCCAGCAGCGTTGTCGGGAGCGATCGCTCTGGGGCCAACGTCCTGACTTTC. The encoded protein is CASSVVGSDRSGANVLTF.

The CDR3: CASRYGGETQYF. The CDR3, as DNA: TGTGCCAGCAGATATGGGGGGGAGACCCAGTACTTC. The chain combines TRBV2 with TRBJ2-5, with D maybe TRBD2 (6 bases). Germline-derived CDR1 and CDR2 are SNHLY and FYNNEI. This CDR3 is built from 12 residues. Trimming cost V 6 bases and J 5 bases, with 10 bases left between them. The whole variable domain, remainder taken from reference TRBV2 and TRBJ2-5, is EPEVTQTPSHQVTQMGQEVILRCVPISNHLYFYWYRQILGQKVEFLVSFYNNEISEKSEIFDDQFSVERPDGSNFTLKIRSTKLEDSAMYFCASRYGGETQYFGPGTRLLVL.

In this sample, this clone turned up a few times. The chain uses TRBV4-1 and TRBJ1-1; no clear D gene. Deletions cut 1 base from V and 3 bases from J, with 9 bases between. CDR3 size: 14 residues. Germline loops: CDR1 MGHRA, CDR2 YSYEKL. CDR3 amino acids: CASSQGGLDTEAFF. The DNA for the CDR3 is TGCGCCAGCAGCCAAGGAGGGCTCGACACTGAAGCTTTCTTT.

The CDR3 nucleotides read TGTGCCAGTAGTTTGGGCCCTGGAAGAGAAAAACTGTTTTTT. This translates into CASSLGPGREKLFF. This sequence joins TRBV19 and TRBJ1-4; D is unresolved. Germline assignment: CDR1 LNHDA and CDR2 SQIVND (reference sequence). The CDR3 is made up of 14 amino acids. Trimming cost V 5 bases and J 8 bases, with 15 bases left between them. The whole variable domain, remainder taken from reference TRBV19 and TRBJ1-4, is DGGITQSPKYLFRKEGQNVTLSCEQNLNHDAMYWYRQDPGQGLRLIYYSQIVNDFQKGDIAEGYSVSREKKESFPLTVTSAQKNPTAFYLCASSLGPGREKLFFGSGTQLSVL.

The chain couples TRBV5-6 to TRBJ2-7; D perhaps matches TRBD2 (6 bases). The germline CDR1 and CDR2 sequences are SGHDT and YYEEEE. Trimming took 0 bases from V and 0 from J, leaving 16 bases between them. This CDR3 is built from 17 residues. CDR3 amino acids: CASSLGIGRGSSYEQYF. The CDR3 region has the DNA TGTGCCAGCAGCTTGGGGATCGGGAGAGGAAGCTCCTACGAGCAGTACTTC.